Shown below are 32 T cell receptor beta chains from a single sample sequenced in a study of patients and donors after allogeneic stem cell transplantation. TCRdb recomputed calls from the RT-PCR reads with MiXCR, one row per CDR3 protein. The table has under 200,000 distinct CDR3 sequences, about 32% seen once. The specimen was blood, either unsorted or a sorted T cell fraction (not recorded which). The receptors originated from a human donor who was either an allogeneic HSCT recipient or a stem cell or donor lymphocyte infusion donor (not recorded which). It is not recorded whose cells these are; they may come from a transplant donor.

The chain uses TRBV7-2 and TRBJ2-1, with D uncertain. Germline-derived CDR1 and CDR2 are SGHTA and FQGNSA. V lost 0 bases to trimming and J lost 0 bases, with 6 bases between them. CDR3 size: 15 residues. As DNA, the CDR3 is TGTGCCAGCAGCTTAGCTAGGAGCTCCTACAATGAGCAGTTCTTC. Translating it yields CASSLARSSYNEQFF.

This chain uses TRBV20-1 with TRBJ2-2, with unresolved D. The V end lost 3 bases, the J end lost 2 bases, and 10 bases lay between the germline ends. The CDR3 is made up of 14 amino acids. Germline V CDR1 and CDR2: DFQATT, SNEGSKA (reference sequence). The CDR3 region is CSAREGSNTGELFF. CDR3 coding DNA: TGCAGTGCTAGGGAAGGGTCCAACACCGGGGAGCTGTTTTTT.

The chain carries TRBV3-1 and TRBJ1-2; tentative D call: TRBD1 (6 bases). V was clipped by 2 bases and J by 4 bases, with 14 bases between them. The CDR3 runs to 15 residues. Germline V CDR1 and CDR2: LGHDT, YNNKEL (reference sequence). CDR3 sequence reads: CASSQLPTGGYGYTF. The CDR3 nucleotides read TGTGCCAGCAGCCAATTACCGACAGGAGGCTATGGCTACACCTTC.

The V and J genes are TRBV19 and TRBJ2-2, with 7 bases identical to TRBD2. Germline loops: CDR1 LNHDA, CDR2 SQIVND (reference sequence). The trim removed 7 bases at V and 0 bases at J, leaving 8 bases unmatched. The length of the CDR3 is 16 residues. DNA for the CDR3: TGTGCCAGTAACCCGCCCGGACTAGCGAACACCGGGGAGCTGTTTTTT. Encoded protein: CASNPPGLANTGELFF.

The chain uses TRBV10-3 and TRBJ2-7; D uncertain. The germline V and J ends were trimmed by 3 bases and 0 bases, with 12 bases remaining between them. The CDR3 extends over 15 amino acids. The germline CDR1 and CDR2 sequences are ENHRY and SYGVKD. CDR3 in amino acids: CAISDLQLSSYEQYF. In nucleotides, the CDR3 is TGTGCCATCAGTGACTTACAGTTGTCCTCCTACGAGCAGTACTTC.

This clonotype was picked up a small number of times. This rearrangement joins TRBV28 to TRBJ1-2; TRBD1 agrees at 8 bases. The V and J ends lost 6 bases and 5 bases, in that order; junction bases with no gene match: 5. Germline CDR1 is MDHEN and CDR2 is SYDVKM. This CDR3 spans 13 amino acids. The CDR3 sequence is CASRTGDWYGYTF. DNA of the CDR3: TGTGCCAGCAGGACAGGGGATTGGTATGGCTACACCTTC.

This clonotype has at least ten counts. The chain has TRBV5-1 and TRBJ2-7; 13 bases line up with TRBD2. This CDR3 region has 15 residues. Germline V gene lookup returns CDR1 SGHRS and CDR2 YFSETQ. V lost 3 bases, J lost 3 bases, and 3 bases stayed unmatched. The CDR3 DNA reads as TGCGCCAGCAGCTCGGGACTAGCGGGGTACTACGAGCAGTACTTC. It yields the protein CASSSGLAGYYEQYF.

In nucleotides, the CDR3 is TGTGCCAGCAGGGCTAGCGGCACAGATACGCAGTATTTT. Translation: CASRASGTDTQYF. V usage is TRBV12-3 or TRBV12-4 and J usage is TRBJ2-3, with TRBD2 as a possible D gene (6 bases). V lost 6 bases and J lost 1, with 8 bases in between. CDR3 size: 13 residues.

This clonotype came up many times. The gene calls are TRBV29-1 and TRBJ1-2; the D is unclear. The V gene's germline CDR1 is SQVTM and CDR2 ANQGSEA. V was pared by 3 bases and J by 1 base, with 9 bases between. This CDR3 comprises 13 residues. The CDR3 nucleotides are TGCAGCGTTGAGGTGATAAGTAACTATGGCTACACCTTC. This encodes CSVEVISNYGYTF.

The rearrangement links TRBV4-3 to TRBJ2-1, with TRBD2 matching 7 bases. The CDR3 has 15 residues. V lost 2 bases and J lost 4; bases outside the gene matches: 5. Germline V gene sequence: CDR1 LGHNA, CDR2 YSLEER. This CDR3 reads CASSQFLAAYNEQFF. CDR3 DNA: TGCGCCAGCAGCCAATTTCTAGCGGCTTACAATGAGCAGTTCTTC.

This clonotype has only a few counts. V gene TRBV7-2 combines with J gene TRBJ1-4; D is unresolved. Deletions cut 4 bases from V and 0 bases from J, with 15 bases between. This CDR3 comprises 17 residues. Germline V gene sequence: CDR1 SGHTA, CDR2 FQGNSA. The CDR3 sequence is CASSSRVRQTTNEKLFF. CDR3 bases: TGTGCCAGCAGCTCCCGCGTCAGGCAGACAACTAATGAAAAACTGTTTTTT.

The rearrangement links TRBV28 to TRBJ1-1, with TRBD1 matching over 9 bases. CDR1 and CDR2 (germline): MDHEN, SYDVKM. The CDR3 contains 15 residues. V trimming: 5 bases; J trimming: 3 bases; junction bases outside the gene matches: 7. The CDR3: CASSGSQGAYTEAFF. CDR3 DNA sequence: TGTGCCAGCAGTGGATCACAGGGGGCGTACACTGAAGCTTTCTTT.

There are many counts of this clonotype. The chain combines TRBV6-2 or TRBV6-3 with TRBJ2-7; D not certain. CDR3 length: 11 residues. Germline V gene sequence: CDR1 MNHEY, CDR2 SVGEGT. Trimming shortened V by 6 bases and J by 0 bases, and 3 bases separated the two germline ends. CDR3 nucleotide sequence: TGTGCCAGCAGCCCCTCCTACGAGCAGTACTTC. Translating it yields CASSPSYEQYF.

This clonotype was observed at least ten times. J is TRBJ2-3 and V is TRBV5-1, with no clear D. CDR3 length equals 12 residues. V was cut by 0 bases and J by 3 bases, with 2 bases left in between. The germline CDR1 and CDR2 sequences are SGHRS and YFSETQ. CDR3 residues: CASSLETDTQYF. CDR3 DNA: TGCGCCAGCAGCTTGGAGACAGATACGCAGTATTTT.

The V call is TRBV7-2, the J call TRBJ2-3; 8 nucleotides align to TRBD2. Germline V gene sequence: CDR1 SGHTA, CDR2 FQGNSA. V lost 1 base, J lost 4 bases, and 7 bases stayed unmatched. This CDR3 region has 16 residues. CDR3: CASSLDGAGLADTQYF. CDR3 coding DNA: TGTGCCAGCAGCTTAGACGGTGCGGGACTAGCAGATACGCAGTATTTT.

The chain couples TRBV12-3 or TRBV12-4 to TRBJ2-3, with D possibly TRBD1 on 6 matching bases. This CDR3 is built from 13 residues. Trimming cost V 5 bases and J 7 bases, with 13 bases left between them. The CDR3 sequence: CASSRQVPHTQYF. DNA of the CDR3: TGTGCCAGCAGTCGACAGGTTCCTCATACGCAGTATTTT.

This clonotype has more than one count but fewer than ten. The J gene is TRBJ1-5, the V gene TRBV2; D is unclear. Germline assignment: CDR1 SNHLY and CDR2 FYNNEI. V was trimmed by 3 bases and J by 0 bases, leaving 9 bases between them. This CDR3 is 15 amino acids long. CDR3 sequence reads: CASSDLGYSNQPQHF. CDR3 nucleotide sequence: TGTGCCAGCAGTGACTTGGGGTATAGCAATCAGCCCCAGCATTTT. Drawing the rest from reference TRBV2 and TRBJ1-5, the complete variable domain is EPEVTQTPSHQVTQMGQEVILRCVPISNHLYFYWYRQILGQKVEFLVSFYNNEISEKSEIFDDQFSVERPDGSNFTLKIRSTKLEDSAMYFCASSDLGYSNQPQHFGDGTRLSIL.

This clonotype was detected a few times. The V call is TRBV4-2, the J call TRBJ2-1; no reliable D call. The V end lost 1 base, the J end lost 5 bases, and 21 bases lay between the germline ends. CDR1 is LGHNA, CDR2 YNFKEQ, per germline. This CDR3 has 18 residues. CDR3 sequence reads: CASSQGSRRLPTHNEQFF. The CDR3 DNA follows: TGTGCCAGCAGCCAAGGGTCACGGCGACTCCCAACTCACAATGAGCAGTTCTTC.

This clonotype was observed a handful of times. The CDR3 DNA reads TGTGCCAGCAGCTTAATAGCGGGGGCCGTGTGGGAGCAGTACTTC. Amino acid sequence: CASSLIAGAVWEQYF. The gene calls are TRBV5-4 and TRBJ2-7; 9 bases match TRBD2. CDR1 and CDR2 (germline): SGHNT, YYREEE (reference sequence). This CDR3 region has 15 residues. With 2 bases clipped from V and 7 bases from J, the junction kept 10 bases outside the gene matches.

In its sample, this clonotype was seen a few times. V gene TRBV11-2 combines with J gene TRBJ2-2; D unclear. Germline CDR1 is SGHAT and CDR2 is FQNNGV. The CDR3 consists of 14 residues. With 3 bases removed from V and 5 bases from J, the gap between germline ends came to 10 bases. CDR3 amino acids: CASSLLPVTGELFF. The CDR3 DNA reads TGTGCCAGCAGCTTGCTACCCGTTACCGGGGAGCTGTTTTTT.

This clonotype was recorded a few times. The genes are TRBV27 and TRBJ2-2; D not resolved. Germline-derived CDR1 and CDR2 are MNHEY and SMNVEV (reference sequence). Trimming shortened V by 1 base and J by 6 bases, and 3 bases separated the two germline ends. This CDR3 is built from 12 residues. Here the CDR3 reads CASSLLAGELFF. For the CDR3, the DNA is TGTGCCAGCAGTTTATTGGCCGGGGAGCTGTTTTTT.

The J gene is TRBJ2-1, the V gene TRBV21-1; no DNA check was done on the table's D call, TRBD2. TRBV21-1 is shown as a pseudogene. CDR3 length: 17 residues. CDR3 protein: CASSKEGSGSVYNEQFF. The CDR3 coding sequence is TGTGCCAGCAGCAAAGAGGGAAGCGGGAGCGTTTACAATGAGCAGTTCTTC.

The V call is TRBV27, the J call TRBJ2-7; 8 bases are shared with TRBD2. CDR3 length equals 12 residues. V lost 3 bases and J lost 7; bases outside the gene matches: 2. CDR1 is MNHEY and CDR2 is SMNVEV in the germline V gene (reference sequence). The CDR3 spells CASSLAGGEQYF. The CDR3, as DNA: TGTGCCAGCAGTTTGGCGGGAGGAGAGCAGTACTTC.

The chain recombines TRBV7-9 with TRBJ1-2; maybe TRBD1 (6 bases). The CDR3 has 13 residues. Germline V lookup: CDR1 SEHNR, CDR2 FQNEAQ (reference sequence). The V end was cut by 5 bases, the J end by 4 bases, with 11 bases between. CDR3 loop: CASSPDRLYGYTF. The CDR3 DNA follows: TGTGCCAGCAGCCCCGACAGGCTCTATGGCTACACCTTC. Supplemented by reference TRBV7-9 and TRBJ1-2, the full variable domain reads DTGVSQNPRHKITKRGQNVTFRCDPISEHNRLYWYRQTLGQGPEFLTYFQNEAQLEKSRLLSDRFSAERPKGSFSTLEIQRTEQGDSAMYLCASSPDRLYGYTFGSGTRLTVV.

This clonotype was detected many times. The rearrangement uses TRBV20-1 and TRBJ2-5; D unclear. The germline V and J ends were trimmed by 0 bases and 1 base, with 9 bases remaining between them. The CDR3 loop spans 14 amino acids. In germline, CDR1 is DFQATT, CDR2 SNEGSKA (reference sequence). The CDR3 DNA sequence: TGCAGTGCTAGAGAAACGGACGGCCAAGAGACCCAGTACTTC. This translates into CSARETDGQETQYF.

The V and J genes are TRBV5-6 and TRBJ2-1; D is unclear. Germline CDR1 is SGHDT and CDR2 is YYEEEE. V lost 2 bases and J lost 4, with 7 bases in between. CDR3 size: 13 residues. CDR3 region: CASSFGRYNEQFF. For the CDR3, the DNA is TGTGCCAGCAGCTTTGGCCGATACAATGAGCAGTTCTTC.

This chain uses TRBV7-2 with TRBJ1-2; D is ambiguous. V was clipped by 2 bases and J by 4 bases, with 17 bases between them. Germline loops: CDR1 SGHTA, CDR2 FQGNSA. The CDR3 loop spans 16 amino acids. CDR3 sequence: CASSLNPGTGRYGYTF. DNA of the CDR3: TGTGCCAGCAGCTTAAACCCCGGAACGGGTCGCTATGGCTACACCTTC.

This clonotype appeared a few times. V usage is TRBV6-5 and J usage is TRBJ1-2, with D possibly being TRBD1 (6 bases). Trimming took off 6 bases at V and 4 bases at J, with 18 bases between the two ends. The CDR3 is 15 amino acids. Germline-derived CDR1 and CDR2 are MNHEY and SVGAGI. CDR3 loop: CASRATPDSFYGYTF. Here the CDR3 DNA reads TGTGCCAGCAGAGCAACGCCGGACAGCTTCTATGGCTACACCTTC.

This rearrangement joins TRBV20-1 to TRBJ2-2; 11 bases agree with TRBD2. J was trimmed by 5 bases and V by 3 bases; bases with no gene match: 5. Germline V gene data show CDR1 as DFQATT and CDR2 as SNEGSKA (reference sequence). The CDR3 contains 15 residues. The CDR3 loop is CSARITSGRTGELFF. In DNA form, the CDR3 reads TGCAGTGCTAGGATTACTAGCGGGAGAACCGGGGAGCTGTTTTTT.

This chain uses TRBV20-1 with TRBJ2-4, with D possibly being TRBD1 (5 bases). Germline V gives CDR1 DFQATT, CDR2 SNEGSKA (reference sequence). Deletions cut 0 bases from V and 8 bases from J, with 8 bases between. This CDR3 comprises 12 residues. The CDR3 DNA is TGCAGTGCTAGAGATCAGGGTTACATTCAGTACTTC. Protein sequence: CSARDQGYIQYF.

J is TRBJ2-5 and V is TRBV28; unclear D gene. V was pared by 5 bases and J by 1 base, with 14 bases between. Germline-derived CDR1 and CDR2 are MDHEN and SYDVKM. This CDR3 contains 15 residues. CDR3 region: CASSPNLGSQETQYF. CDR3 sequence (DNA): TGTGCCAGCAGTCCTAATCTAGGCAGCCAAGAGACCCAGTACTTC.

The chain uses TRBV29-1 and TRBJ2-7; no clear D. Trimming left V 7 bases short and J 0 bases short, with 13 bases between. From germline, CDR1 is SQVTM and CDR2 ANQGSEA. This CDR3 spans 13 amino acids. CDR3 nucleotide sequence: TGCAGCGCCTGGACCGGGTCCTCCTACGAGCAGTACTTC. It translates to CSAWTGSSYEQYF.